A selection of T cell receptor beta chains follows, all from one sample in a study of CD8+ T cells in alopecia areata. Here immunoSEQ multiplex PCR was the method, and the copy in TCRdb shows in-frame clones only, minus some. The sample holds approximately 150,000 clones; less than 65% are singletons and the top ten take approximately 34%. What was sequenced was CD8+ T cells sorted from blood. All receptors come from a human donor in good health. The CDR3 runs from the conserved cysteine through the conserved F or W. D genes are given only for firm matches. Not every row has a clone size; where given, it reads once, few, many or a size class.

>NA|TRBJ1-1|NA|TRBV7-9
CASGRSTEAFF
TGTGCCAGCGGTCGATCCACTGAAGCTTTCTTT
>TRBD2|TRBJ2-7|NA|TRBV28
CASSPRTSAPYEQYF
TGTGCCAGCAGTCCCCGGACTAGCGCCCCCTACGAGCAGTACTTC
>NA|TRBJ2-7|NA|TRBV6-1
CASSPHQGTYEQYF
TGTGCCAGCAGTCCCCACCAGGGAACCTACGAGCAGTACTTC
>NA|TRBJ2-1|NA|TRBV11-2
CASSLALWNEQFF
TGTGCCAGCAGCTTAGCTCTTTGGAATGAGCAGTTCTTC
>NA|TRBJ2-2|NA|TRBV9
CASGRGTGELFF
TGTGCCAGCGGCCGCGGCACCGGGGAGCTGTTTTTT
>NA|TRBJ2-5|few|TRBV6-9
CASSYTIEVQYF
TGTGCCAGCAGTTACACAATCGAGGTCCAGTACTTC
>TRBD1|TRBJ2-7|NA|TRBV13
CASSPPGTGRYEQYF
TGTGCCAGCAGCCCTCCCGGGACAGGCCGCTACGAGCAGTACTTC
>TRBD2|TRBJ2-3|NA|TRBV27
CASSLSTSGTDTQYF
TGTGCCAGCAGTTTATCAACTAGCGGCACAGATACGCAGTATTTT
>TRBD2|TRBJ2-5|NA|TRBV7-9
CASSAGGPETQYF
TGTGCCAGCAGCGCGGGGGGTCCGGAGACCCAGTACTTC
>NA|TRBJ2-2|NA|TRBV9
CASSGDQREPSYTGELFF
TGTGCCAGCAGCGGTGATCAGAGGGAGCCTAGTTACACCGGGGAGCTGTTTTTT
>TRBD2|TRBJ2-5|NA|TRBV6-5
CASTGTRGDQETQYF
TGTGCCAGCACCGGGACTAGAGGGGACCAAGAGACCCAGTACTTC
>NA|TRBJ1-2|NA|TRBV6-5
CASRQGWGYTF
TGTGCCAGCAGACAGGGTTGGGGCTACACCTTC
>TRBD1|TRBJ2-5|NA|TRBV15
CATSRGGQGQETQYF
TGTGCCACCAGCAGAGGCGGACAGGGCCAAGAGACCCAGTACTTC